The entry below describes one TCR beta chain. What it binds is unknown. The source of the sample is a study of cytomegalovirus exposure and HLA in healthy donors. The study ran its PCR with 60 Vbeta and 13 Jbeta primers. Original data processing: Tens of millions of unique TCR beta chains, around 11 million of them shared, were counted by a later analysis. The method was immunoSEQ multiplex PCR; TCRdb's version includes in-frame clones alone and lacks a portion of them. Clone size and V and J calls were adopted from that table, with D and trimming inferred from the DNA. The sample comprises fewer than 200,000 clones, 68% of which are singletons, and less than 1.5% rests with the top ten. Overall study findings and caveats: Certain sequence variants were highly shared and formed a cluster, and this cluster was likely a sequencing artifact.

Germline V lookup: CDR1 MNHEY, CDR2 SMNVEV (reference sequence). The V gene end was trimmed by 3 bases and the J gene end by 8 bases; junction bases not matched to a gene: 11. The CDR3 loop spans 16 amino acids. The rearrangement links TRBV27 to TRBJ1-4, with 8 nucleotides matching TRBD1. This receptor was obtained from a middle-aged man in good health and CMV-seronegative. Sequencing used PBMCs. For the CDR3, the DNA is TGTGCCAGCAGTTTGACTCAGGGGGCGATGAGGGAAAAACTGTTTTTT. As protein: CASSLTQGAMREKLFF.